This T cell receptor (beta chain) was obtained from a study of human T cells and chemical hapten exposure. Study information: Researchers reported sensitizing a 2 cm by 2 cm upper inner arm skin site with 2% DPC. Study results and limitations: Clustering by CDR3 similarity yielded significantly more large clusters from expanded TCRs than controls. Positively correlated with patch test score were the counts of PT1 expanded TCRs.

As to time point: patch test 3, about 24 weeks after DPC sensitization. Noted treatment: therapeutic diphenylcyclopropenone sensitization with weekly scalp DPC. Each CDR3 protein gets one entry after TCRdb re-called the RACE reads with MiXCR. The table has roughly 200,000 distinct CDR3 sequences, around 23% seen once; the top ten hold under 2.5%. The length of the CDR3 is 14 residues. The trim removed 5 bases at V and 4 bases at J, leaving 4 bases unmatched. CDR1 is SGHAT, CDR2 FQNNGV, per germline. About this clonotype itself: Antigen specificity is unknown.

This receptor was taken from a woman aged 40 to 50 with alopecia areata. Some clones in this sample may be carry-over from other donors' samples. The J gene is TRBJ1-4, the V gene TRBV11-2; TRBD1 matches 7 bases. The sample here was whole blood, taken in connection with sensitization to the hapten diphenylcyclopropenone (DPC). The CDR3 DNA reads TGTGCCAGCAGCGGGACAGAGTTTAATGAAAAACTGTTTTTT. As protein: CASSGTEFNEKLFF.